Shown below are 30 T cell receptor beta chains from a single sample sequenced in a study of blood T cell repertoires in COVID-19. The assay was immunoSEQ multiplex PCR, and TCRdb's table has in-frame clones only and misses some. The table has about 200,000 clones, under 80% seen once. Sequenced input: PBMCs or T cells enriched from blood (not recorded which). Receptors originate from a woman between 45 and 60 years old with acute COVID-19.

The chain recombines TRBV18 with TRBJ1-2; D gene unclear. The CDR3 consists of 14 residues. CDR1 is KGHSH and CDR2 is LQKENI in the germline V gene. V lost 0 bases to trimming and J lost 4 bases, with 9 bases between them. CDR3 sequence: CASSPPVAGYGYTF. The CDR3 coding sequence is TGTGCCAGCTCACCACCGGTCGCAGGCTATGGCTACACCTTC.

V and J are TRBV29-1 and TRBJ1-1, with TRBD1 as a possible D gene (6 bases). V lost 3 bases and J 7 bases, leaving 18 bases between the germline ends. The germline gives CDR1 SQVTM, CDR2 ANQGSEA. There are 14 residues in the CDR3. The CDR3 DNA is TGCAGCGTTGAGCAAACAGGGTCCGGCAATGAAGCTTTCTTT. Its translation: CSVEQTGSGNEAFF.

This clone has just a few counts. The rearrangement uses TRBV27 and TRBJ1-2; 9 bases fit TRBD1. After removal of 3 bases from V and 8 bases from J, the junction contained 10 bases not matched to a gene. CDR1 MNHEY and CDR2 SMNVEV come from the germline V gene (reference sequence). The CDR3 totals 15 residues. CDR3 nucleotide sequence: TGTGCCAGCAGTTTCTCTACCACAGGGGGCGGGGGCTACACCTTC. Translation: CASSFSTTGGGGYTF.

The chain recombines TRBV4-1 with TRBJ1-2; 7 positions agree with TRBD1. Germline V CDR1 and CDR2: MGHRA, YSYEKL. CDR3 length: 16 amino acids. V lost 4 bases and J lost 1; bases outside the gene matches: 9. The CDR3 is CASSRDSRPNNYGYTF. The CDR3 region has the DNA TGCGCCAGCAGCCGGGACAGCCGACCTAATAACTATGGCTACACCTTC.

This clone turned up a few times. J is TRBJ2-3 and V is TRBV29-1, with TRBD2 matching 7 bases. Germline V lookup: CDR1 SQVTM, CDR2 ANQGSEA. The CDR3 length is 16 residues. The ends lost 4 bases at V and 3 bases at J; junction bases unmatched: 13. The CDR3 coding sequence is TGCAGCGTTGGGGGGGAGGGATTGGTGTGGACAGATACGCAGTATTTT. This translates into CSVGGEGLVWTDTQYF.

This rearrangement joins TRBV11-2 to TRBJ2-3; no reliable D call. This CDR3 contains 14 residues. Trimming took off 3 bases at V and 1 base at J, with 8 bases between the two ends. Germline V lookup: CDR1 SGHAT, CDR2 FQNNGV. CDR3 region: CASSLGLGTDTQYF. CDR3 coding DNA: TGTGCCAGCAGCTTGGGCTTGGGCACAGATACGCAGTATTTT.

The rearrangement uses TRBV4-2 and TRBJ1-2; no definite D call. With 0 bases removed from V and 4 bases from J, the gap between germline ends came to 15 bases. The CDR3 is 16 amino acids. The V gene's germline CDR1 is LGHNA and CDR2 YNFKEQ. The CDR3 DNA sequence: TGTGCCAGCAGCCAAGAAAGTAACGCAGGAACCTATGGCTACACCTTC. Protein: CASSQESNAGTYGYTF.

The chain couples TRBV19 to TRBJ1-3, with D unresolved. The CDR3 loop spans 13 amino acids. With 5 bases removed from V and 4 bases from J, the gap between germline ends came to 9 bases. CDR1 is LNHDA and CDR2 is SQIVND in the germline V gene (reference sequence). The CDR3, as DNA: TGTGCCAGTAGTTCCCGCGAAGGAAACACCATATATTTT. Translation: CASSSREGNTIYF.

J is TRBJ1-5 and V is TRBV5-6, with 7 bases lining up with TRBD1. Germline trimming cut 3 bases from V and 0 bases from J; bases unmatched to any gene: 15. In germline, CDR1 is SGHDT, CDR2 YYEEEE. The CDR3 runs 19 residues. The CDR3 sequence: CASSYPWYQGVFSNQPQHF. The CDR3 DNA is TGTGCCAGCAGCTATCCCTGGTATCAGGGGGTCTTTAGCAATCAGCCCCAGCATTTT.

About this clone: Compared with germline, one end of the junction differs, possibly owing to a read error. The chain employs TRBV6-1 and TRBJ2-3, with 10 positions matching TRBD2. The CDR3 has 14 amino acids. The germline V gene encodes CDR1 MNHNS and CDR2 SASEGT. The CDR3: CASREAGGADTQYF. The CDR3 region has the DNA TGTGCCAGCAGGGAAGCGGGGGGGGCCGATACGCAGTATTTT.

For the CDR3, the DNA is TGCGCCAGCAGCACAGTCGGAGGGGGGGCCCGAGAGACCCAGTACTTC. Protein sequence: CASSTVGGGARETQYF. The V and J genes are TRBV10-2 and TRBJ2-5; a possible D gene is TRBD2 (7 bases). V lost 6 bases, J lost 4 bases, and 21 bases lay in between. Germline V gives CDR1 WSHSY, CDR2 SAAADI. This CDR3 region has 16 residues.

DNA of the CDR3: TGTGCCAGCAGCCCGGGGGAAAGCACAGATACGCAGTATTTT. This translates into CASSPGESTDTQYF. J is TRBJ2-3 and V is TRBV3-1 (or the pseudogene TRBV3-2); weak D call: TRBD2 (6 bases). CDR1 and CDR2 (germline): LGHDT, YNNKEL (reference sequence). The CDR3 is made up of 14 amino acids. The V end lost 4 bases, the J end lost 0 bases, and 8 bases lay between the germline ends.

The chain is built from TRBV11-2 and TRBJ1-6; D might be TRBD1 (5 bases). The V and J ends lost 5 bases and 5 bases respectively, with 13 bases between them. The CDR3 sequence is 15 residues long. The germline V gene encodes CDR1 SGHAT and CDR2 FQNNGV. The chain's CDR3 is CASSGARADNSPLHF. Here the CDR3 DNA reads TGTGCCAGCAGCGGGGCCAGGGCAGATAATTCACCCCTCCACTTT.

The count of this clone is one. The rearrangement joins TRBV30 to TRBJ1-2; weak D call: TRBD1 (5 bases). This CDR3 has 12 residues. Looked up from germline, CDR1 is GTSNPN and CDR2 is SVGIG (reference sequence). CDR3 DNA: TGTGCTCGAAGGAGCGGGGCCTATGGCTACACCTTC. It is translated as CARRSGAYGYTF.

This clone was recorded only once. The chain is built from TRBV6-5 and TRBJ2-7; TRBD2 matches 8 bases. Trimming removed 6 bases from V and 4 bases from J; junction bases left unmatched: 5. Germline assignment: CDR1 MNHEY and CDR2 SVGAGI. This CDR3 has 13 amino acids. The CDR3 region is CASSRSGGYEQYV. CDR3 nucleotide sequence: TGTGCCAGCAGCCGGAGCGGGGGTTACGAGCAGTACGTC.

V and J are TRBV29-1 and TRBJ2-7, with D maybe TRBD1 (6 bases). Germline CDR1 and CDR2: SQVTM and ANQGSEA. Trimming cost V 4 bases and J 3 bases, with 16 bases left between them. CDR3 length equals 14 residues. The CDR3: CSVGGPGILYEQYV. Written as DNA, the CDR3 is TGCAGCGTTGGGGGGCCGGGGATCCTCTACGAGCAGTACGTC.

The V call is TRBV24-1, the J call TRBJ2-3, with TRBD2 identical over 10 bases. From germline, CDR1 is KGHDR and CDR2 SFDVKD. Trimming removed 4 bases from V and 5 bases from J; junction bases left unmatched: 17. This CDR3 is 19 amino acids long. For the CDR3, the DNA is TGTGCCACCAGTGACCCAATCATGACTAGCGGGTCCCTCGGAGATACGCAGTATTTT. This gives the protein CATSDPIMTSGSLGDTQYF.

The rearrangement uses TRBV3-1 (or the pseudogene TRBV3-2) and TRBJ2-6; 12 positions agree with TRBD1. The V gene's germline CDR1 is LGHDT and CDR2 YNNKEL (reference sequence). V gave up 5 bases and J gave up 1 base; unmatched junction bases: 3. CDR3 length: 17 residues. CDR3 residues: CASSWGQGASGANVLTF. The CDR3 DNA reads TGTGCCAGCAGCTGGGGACAGGGGGCGTCTGGGGCCAACGTCCTGACTTTC.

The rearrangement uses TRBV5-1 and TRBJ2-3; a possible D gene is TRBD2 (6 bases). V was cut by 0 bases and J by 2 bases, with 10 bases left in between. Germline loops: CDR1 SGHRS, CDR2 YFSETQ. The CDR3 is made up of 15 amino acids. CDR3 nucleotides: TGCGCCAGCAGCTTGGATGCGGGGAACACAGATACGCAGTATTTT. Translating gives CASSLDAGNTDTQYF.

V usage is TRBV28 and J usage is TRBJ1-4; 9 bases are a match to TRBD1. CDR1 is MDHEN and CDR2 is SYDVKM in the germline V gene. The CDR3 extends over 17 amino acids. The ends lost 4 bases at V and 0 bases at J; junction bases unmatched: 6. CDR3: CASSYTGGGSTNEKLFF. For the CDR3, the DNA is TGTGCCAGCAGTTACACAGGGGGCGGATCAACTAATGAAAAACTGTTTTTT.

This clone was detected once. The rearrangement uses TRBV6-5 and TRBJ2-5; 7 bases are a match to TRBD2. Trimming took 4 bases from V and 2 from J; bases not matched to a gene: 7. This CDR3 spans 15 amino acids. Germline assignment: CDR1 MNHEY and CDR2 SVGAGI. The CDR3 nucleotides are TGTGCCAGCAGTTGGGAGGGCCACCCGCAAGAGACCCAGTACTTC. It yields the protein CASSWEGHPQETQYF.

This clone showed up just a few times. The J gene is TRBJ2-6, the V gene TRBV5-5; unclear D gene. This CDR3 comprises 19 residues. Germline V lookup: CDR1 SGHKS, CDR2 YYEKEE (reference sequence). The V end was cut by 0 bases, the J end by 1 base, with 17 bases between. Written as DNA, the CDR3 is TGTGCCAGCAGCTTGGCTAATTATTACTCACCTTCTGGGGCCAACGTCCTGACTTTC. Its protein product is CASSLANYYSPSGANVLTF.

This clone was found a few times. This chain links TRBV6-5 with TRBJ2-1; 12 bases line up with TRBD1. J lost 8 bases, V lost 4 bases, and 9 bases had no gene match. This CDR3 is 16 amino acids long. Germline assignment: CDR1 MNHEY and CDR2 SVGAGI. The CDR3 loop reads CASSSPGTGGGDEQFF. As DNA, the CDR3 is TGTGCCAGCAGTTCCCCCGGGACAGGGGGCGGAGATGAGCAGTTCTTC.

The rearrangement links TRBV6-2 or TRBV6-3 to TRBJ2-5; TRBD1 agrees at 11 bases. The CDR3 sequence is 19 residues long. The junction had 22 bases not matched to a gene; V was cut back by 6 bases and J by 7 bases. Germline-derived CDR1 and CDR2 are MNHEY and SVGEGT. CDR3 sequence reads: CASSTERVAGTGGVGTQYF. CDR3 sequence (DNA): TGTGCCAGCAGCACTGAGCGTGTCGCCGGGACAGGGGGGGTCGGGACCCAGTACTTC.

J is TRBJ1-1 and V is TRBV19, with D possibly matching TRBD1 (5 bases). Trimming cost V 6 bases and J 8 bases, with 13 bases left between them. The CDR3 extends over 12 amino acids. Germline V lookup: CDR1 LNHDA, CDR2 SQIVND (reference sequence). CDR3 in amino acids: CASRKTEPEAFF. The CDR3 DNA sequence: TGTGCCAGTAGGAAGACAGAGCCCGAAGCTTTCTTT.

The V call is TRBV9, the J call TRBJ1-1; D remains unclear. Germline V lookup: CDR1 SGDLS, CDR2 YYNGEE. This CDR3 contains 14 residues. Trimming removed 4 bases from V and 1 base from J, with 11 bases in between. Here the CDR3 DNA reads TGTGCCAGCAGCCCCGCCGGAGAGAACACTGAAGCTTTCTTT. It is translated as CASSPAGENTEAFF.

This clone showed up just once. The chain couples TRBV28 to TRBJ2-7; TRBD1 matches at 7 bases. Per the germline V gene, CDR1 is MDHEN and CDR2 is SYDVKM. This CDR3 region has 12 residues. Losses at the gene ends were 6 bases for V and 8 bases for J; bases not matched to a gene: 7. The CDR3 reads CASSQGRGQQYV. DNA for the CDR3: TGTGCCAGCAGCCAAGGAAGGGGGCAGCAGTACGTC.

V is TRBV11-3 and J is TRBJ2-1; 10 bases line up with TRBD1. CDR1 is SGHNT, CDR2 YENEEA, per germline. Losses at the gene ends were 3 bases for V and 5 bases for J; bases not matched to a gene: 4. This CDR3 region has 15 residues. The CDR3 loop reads CASSLGGTGDNEQFF. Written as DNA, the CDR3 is TGTGCCAGCAGCTTGGGGGGGACAGGGGACAATGAGCAGTTCTTC.

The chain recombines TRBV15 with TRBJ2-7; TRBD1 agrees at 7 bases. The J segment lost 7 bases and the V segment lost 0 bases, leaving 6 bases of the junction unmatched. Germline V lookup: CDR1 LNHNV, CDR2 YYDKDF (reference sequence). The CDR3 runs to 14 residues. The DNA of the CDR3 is TGTGCCACCAGCAGAGATCAACAGGGGCGGGAGCAGTACGTC. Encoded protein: CATSRDQQGREQYV.

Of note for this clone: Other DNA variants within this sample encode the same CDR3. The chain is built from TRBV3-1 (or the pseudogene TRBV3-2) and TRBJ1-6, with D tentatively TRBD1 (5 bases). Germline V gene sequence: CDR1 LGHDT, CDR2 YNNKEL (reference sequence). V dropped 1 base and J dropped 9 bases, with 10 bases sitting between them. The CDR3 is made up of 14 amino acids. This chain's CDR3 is CASSQVGEGSPLHF. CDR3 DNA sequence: TGTGCCAGCAGCCAAGTAGGGGAAGGTTCACCCCTCCACTTT.